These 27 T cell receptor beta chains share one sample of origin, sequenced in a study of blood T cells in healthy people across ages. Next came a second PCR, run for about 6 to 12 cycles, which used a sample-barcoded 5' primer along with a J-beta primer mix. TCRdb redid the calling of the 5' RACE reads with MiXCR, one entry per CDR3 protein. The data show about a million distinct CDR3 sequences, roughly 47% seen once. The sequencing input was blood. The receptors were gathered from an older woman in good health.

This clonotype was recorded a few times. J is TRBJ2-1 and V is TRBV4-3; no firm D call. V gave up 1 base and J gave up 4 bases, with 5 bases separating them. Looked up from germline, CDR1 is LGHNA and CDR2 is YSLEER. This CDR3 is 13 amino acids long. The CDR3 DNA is TGCGCCAGCAGCCAAGCCAAATACAATGAGCAGTTCTTC. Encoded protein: CASSQAKYNEQFF.

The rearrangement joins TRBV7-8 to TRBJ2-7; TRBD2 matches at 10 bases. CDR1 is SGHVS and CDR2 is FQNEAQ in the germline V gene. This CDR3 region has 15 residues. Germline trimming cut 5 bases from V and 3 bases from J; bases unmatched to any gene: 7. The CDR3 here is CASSPLAGNYYEQYF. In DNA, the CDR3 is TGTGCCAGCAGCCCACTAGCGGGAAACTACTACGAGCAGTACTTC.

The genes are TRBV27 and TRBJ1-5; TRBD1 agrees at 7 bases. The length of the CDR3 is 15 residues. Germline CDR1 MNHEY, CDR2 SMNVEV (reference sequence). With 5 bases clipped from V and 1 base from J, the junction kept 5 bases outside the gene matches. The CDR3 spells CASSKQGTSNQPQHF. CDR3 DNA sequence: TGTGCCAGCAGTAAACAGGGGACGAGCAATCAGCCCCAGCATTTT.

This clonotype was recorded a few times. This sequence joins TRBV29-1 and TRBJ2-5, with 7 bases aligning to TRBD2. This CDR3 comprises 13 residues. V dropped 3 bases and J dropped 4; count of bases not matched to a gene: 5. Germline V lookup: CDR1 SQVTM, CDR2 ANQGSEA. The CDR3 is CSVDGRPRETQYF. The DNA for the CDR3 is TGCAGCGTTGACGGGAGGCCCAGAGAGACCCAGTACTTC.

The CDR3 DNA is TGTGCCAGCAGTTTCCCGGGACTAGCGGGTACAAATACGCAGTATTTT. Encoded protein: CASSFPGLAGTNTQYF. This chain connects TRBV2 to TRBJ2-3; 12 bases are shared with TRBD2. The V gene end was trimmed by 5 bases and the J gene end by 7 bases; junction bases not matched to a gene: 10. The CDR3 has 16 residues. Germline-derived CDR1 and CDR2 are SNHLY and FYNNEI.

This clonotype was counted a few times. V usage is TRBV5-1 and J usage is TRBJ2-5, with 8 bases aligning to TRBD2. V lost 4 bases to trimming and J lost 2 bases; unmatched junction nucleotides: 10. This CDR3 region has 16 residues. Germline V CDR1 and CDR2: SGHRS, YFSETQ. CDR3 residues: CASSVTSGSTQETQYF. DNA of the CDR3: TGCGCCAGCAGCGTTACTAGCGGTAGTACACAAGAGACCCAGTACTTC.

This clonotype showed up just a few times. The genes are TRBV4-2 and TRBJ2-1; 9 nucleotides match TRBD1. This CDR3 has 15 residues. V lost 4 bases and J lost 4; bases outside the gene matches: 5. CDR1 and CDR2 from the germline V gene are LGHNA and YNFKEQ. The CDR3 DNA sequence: TGTGCCAGCAGCCTAACACAGGGGGCTTACAATGAGCAGTTCTTC. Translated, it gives CASSLTQGAYNEQFF.

CDR3 nucleotides: TGTGCCAGCAGCTTAGCTAGCGGGAGAAAAGAGACCCAGTACTTC. Translating it yields CASSLASGRKETQYF. The rearrangement uses TRBV11-2 and TRBJ2-5, with TRBD2 identical over 10 bases. Germline CDR1 reads SGHAT; CDR2 reads FQNNGV. J lost 3 bases, V lost 1 base, and 2 bases had no gene match. CDR3 size: 15 residues.

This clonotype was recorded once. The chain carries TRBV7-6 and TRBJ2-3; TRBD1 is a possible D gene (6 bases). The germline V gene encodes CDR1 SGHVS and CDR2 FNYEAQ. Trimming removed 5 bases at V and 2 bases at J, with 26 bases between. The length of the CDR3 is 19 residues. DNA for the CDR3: TGTGCCAGCAGCCAATCAGGGCCACAGGGCCTGAAGGTCACAGATACGCAGTATTTT. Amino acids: CASSQSGPQGLKVTDTQYF. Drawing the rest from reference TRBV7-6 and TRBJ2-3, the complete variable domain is GAGVSQSPRYKVTKRGQDVALRCDPISGHVSLYWYRQALGQGPEFLTYFNYEAQQDKSGLPNDRFSAERPEGSISTLTIQRTEQRDSAMYRCASSQSGPQGLKVTDTQYFGPGTRLTVL.

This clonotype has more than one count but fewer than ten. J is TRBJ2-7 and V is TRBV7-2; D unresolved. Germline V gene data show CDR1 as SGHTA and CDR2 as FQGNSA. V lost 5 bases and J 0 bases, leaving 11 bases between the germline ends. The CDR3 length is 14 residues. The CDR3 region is CASSPEWFSYEQYF. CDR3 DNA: TGTGCCAGCAGCCCAGAGTGGTTCTCCTACGAGCAGTACTTC.

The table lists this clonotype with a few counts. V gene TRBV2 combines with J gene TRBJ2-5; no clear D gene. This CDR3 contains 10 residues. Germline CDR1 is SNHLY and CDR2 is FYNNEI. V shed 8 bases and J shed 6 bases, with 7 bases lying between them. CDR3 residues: CASARQTQYF. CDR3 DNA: TGTGCCAGCGCTAGGCAGACCCAGTACTTC.

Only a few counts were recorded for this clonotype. The CDR3 DNA reads as TGCAGCGTTGTATGGGGGTCTACAGGGGTTGAGTTCTTC. Encoded protein: CSVVWGSTGVEFF. V and J are TRBV29-1 and TRBJ2-1; 7 positions agree with TRBD1. CDR1 SQVTM and CDR2 ANQGSEA come from the germline V gene. This CDR3 contains 13 residues. Trimming cost V 4 bases and J 14 bases; bases outside gene matches: 14.

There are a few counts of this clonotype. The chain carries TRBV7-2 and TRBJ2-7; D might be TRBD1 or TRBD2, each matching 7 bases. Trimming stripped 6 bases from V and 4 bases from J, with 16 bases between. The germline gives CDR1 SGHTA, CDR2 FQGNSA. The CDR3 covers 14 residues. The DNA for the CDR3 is TGTGCCAGCAGTTTTCAGGGGGGGAGTTACGAGCAGTACTTC. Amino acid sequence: CASSFQGGSYEQYF.

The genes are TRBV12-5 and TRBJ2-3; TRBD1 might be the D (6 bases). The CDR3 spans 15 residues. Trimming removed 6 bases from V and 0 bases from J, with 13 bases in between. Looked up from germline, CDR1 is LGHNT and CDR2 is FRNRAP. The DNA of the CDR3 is TGTGCTAGTGGACCAGGGGCGGCTAGCACAGATACGCAGTATTTT. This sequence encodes CASGPGAASTDTQYF.

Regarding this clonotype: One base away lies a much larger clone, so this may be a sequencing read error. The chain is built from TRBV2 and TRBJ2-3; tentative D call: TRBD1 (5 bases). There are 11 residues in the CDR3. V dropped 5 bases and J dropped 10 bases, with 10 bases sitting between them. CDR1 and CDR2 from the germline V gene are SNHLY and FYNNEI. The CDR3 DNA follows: TGTGCCAGCAGTTTACAGGATGCGCAGTATTTT. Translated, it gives CASSLQDAQYF.

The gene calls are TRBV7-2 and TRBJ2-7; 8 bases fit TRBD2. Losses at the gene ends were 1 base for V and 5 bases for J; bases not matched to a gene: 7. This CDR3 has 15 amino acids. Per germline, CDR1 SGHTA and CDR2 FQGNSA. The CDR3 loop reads CASSLDPGGVNEQYF. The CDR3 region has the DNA TGTGCCAGCAGCTTAGACCCGGGAGGGGTCAACGAGCAGTACTTC.

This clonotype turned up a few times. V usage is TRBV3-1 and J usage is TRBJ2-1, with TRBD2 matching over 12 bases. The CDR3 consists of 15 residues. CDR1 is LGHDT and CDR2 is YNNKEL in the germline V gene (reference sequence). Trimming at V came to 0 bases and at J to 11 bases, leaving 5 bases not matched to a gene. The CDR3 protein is CASSQETSGRHKQFF. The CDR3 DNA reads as TGTGCCAGCAGCCAAGAAACTAGCGGGAGGCATAAGCAGTTCTTC.

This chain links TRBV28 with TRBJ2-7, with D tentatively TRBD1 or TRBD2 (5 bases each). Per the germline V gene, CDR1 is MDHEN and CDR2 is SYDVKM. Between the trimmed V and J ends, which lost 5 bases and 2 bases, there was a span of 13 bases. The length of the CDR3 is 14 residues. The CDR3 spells CASSERGVAYEQYF. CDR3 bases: TGTGCCAGCAGTGAGAGAGGGGTGGCCTACGAGCAGTACTTC.

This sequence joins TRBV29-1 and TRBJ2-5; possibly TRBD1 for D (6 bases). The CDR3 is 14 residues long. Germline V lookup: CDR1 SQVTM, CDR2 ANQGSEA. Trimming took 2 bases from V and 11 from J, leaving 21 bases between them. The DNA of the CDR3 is TGCAGCGTTGAATTGACCGGGACACCTTGGGAGCAGTACTTC. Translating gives CSVELTGTPWEQYF.

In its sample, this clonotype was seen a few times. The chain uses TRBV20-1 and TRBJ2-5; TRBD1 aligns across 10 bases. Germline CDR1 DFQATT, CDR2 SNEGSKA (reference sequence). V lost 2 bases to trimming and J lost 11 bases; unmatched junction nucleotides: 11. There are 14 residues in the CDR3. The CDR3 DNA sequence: TGCAGTGCTAGACTGACAGGGGGCACGGGGGAGCAGTACTTC. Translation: CSARLTGGTGEQYF.

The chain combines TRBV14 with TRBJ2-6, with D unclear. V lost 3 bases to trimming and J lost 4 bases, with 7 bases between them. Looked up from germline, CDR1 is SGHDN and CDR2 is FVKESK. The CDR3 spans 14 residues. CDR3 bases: TGTGCCAGCAGCCAGCAATGGGGGGCCAACGTCCTGACTTTC. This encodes CASSQQWGANVLTF.

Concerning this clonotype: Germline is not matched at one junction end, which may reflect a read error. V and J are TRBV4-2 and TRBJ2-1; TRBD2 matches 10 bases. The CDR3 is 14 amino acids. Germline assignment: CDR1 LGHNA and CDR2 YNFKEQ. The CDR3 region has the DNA TGTGCCAGCAGCCTAGCGGGAGGAGGCAATGCGCAGTTCTTC. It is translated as CASSLAGGGNAQFF.

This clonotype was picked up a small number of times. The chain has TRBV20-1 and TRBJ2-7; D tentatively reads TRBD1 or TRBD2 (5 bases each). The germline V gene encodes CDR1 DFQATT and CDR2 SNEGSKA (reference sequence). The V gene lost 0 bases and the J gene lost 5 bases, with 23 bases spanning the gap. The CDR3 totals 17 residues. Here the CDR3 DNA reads TGCAGTGCTAGAGATCGGAGGCAGGGCGAGTGGGCAGACGAGCAGTACTTC. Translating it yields CSARDRRQGEWADEQYF.

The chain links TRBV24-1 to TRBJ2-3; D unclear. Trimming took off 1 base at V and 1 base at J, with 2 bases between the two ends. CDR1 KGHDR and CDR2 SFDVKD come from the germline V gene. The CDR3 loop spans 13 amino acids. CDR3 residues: CATSDLGTDTQYF. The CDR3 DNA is TGTGCCACCAGTGATTTAGGCACAGATACGCAGTATTTT.

CDR3 nucleotides: TGTGCCATCAGTGGTGGGGACTCTGGGGCCAACGTCCTGACTTTC. Protein product: CAISGGDSGANVLTF. The genes are TRBV10-3 and TRBJ2-6; D gene unclear. V dropped 4 bases and J dropped 0 bases, with 7 bases sitting between them. The CDR3 runs to 15 residues. Germline CDR1 reads ENHRY; CDR2 reads SYGVKD.

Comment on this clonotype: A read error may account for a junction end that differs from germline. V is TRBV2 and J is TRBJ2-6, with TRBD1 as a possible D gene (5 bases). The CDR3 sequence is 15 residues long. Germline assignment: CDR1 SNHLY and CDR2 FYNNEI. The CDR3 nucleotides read TGTGCCAGCAGTGCGCTGGGCTCTGGGGCCGACGTCCTGACTTTC. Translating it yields CASSALGSGADVLTF.

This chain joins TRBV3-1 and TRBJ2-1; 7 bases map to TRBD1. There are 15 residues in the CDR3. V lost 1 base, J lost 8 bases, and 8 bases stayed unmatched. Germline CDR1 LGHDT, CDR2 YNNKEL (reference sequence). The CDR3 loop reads CASSQAHTTGYEQFF. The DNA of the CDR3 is TGTGCCAGCAGCCAAGCGCATACGACAGGGTATGAGCAGTTCTTC.